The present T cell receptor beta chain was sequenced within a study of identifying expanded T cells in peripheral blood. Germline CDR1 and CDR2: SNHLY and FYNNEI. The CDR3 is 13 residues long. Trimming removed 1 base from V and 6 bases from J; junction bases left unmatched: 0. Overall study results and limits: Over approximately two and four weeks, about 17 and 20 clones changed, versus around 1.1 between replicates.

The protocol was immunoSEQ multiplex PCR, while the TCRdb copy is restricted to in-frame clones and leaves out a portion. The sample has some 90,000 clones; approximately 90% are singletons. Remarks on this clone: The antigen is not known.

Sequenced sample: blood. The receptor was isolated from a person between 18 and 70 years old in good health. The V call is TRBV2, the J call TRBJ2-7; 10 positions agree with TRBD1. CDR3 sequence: CASSEGTGGEQYF. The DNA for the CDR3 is TGTGCCAGCAGTGAAGGGACAGGGGGCGAGCAGTACTTC.